The T cell receptor (beta chain) under discussion was sequenced for a study of cytomegalovirus exposure and HLA in healthy donors. General study results and limits: Cytomegalovirus status was reportedly diagnosed by the classifier with high sensitivity and specificity.

CDR3 size: 14 residues. Unmatched junction bases numbered 8, after V lost 3 bases and J lost 7 bases. Germline CDR1 KGHSH, CDR2 LQKENI. Of note for this clone: Antigen: not known.

With 60 Vbeta and 13 Jbeta primers, the PCR was carried out. Sequencing used immunoSEQ multiplex PCR; TCRdb keeps in-frame clones, though not all of them. The sample records about 190,000 clones, 82% being singletons. The chain employs TRBV18 and TRBJ2-7; 8 nucleotides align to TRBD1. This clonotype was obtained from a woman younger than 35 in good health and CMV-seronegative. Sequencing was carried out using PBMCs. The CDR3 reads CASSPMTGASEQYF. The CDR3, as DNA: TGTGCCAGCTCACCGATGACAGGGGCTAGTGAGCAGTACTTC. The variable domain in full, completed from reference TRBV18 and TRBJ2-7, reads NAGVMQNPRHLVRRRGQEARLRCSPMKGHSHVYWYRQLPEEGLKFMVYLQKENIIDESGMPKERFSAEFPKEGPSILRIQQVVRGDSAAYFCASSPMTGASEQYFGPGTRLTVT.